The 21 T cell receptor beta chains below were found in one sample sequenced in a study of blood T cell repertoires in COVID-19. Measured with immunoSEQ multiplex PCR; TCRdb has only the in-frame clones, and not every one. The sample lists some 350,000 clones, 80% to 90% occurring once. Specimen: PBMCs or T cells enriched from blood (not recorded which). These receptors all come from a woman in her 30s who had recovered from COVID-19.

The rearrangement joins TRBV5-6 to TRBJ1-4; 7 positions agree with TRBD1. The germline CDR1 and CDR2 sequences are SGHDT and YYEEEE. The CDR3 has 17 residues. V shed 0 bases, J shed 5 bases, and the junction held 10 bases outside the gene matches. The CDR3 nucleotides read TGTGCCAGCAGCTTGGCGGAAAGGATGGGACAGAATGAAAAACTGTTTTTT. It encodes CASSLAERMGQNEKLFF. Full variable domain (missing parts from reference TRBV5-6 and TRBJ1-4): DAGVTQSPTHLIKTRGQQVTLRCSPKSGHDTVSWYQQALGQGPQFIFQYYEEEERQRGNFPDRFSGHQFPNYSSELNVNALLLGDSALYLCASSLAERMGQNEKLFFGSGTQLSVL.

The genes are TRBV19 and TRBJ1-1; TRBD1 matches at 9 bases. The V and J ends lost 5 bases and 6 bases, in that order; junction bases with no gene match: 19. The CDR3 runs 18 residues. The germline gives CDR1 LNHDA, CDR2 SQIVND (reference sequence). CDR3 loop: CASSLGTGQGTDSSEAFF. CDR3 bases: TGTGCCAGTAGTTTGGGGACCGGACAGGGGACGGATAGCTCTGAAGCTTTCTTT. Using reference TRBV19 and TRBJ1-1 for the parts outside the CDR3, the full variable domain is DGGITQSPKYLFRKEGQNVTLSCEQNLNHDAMYWYRQDPGQGLRLIYYSQIVNDFQKGDIAEGYSVSREKKESFPLTVTSAQKNPTAFYLCASSLGTGQGTDSSEAFFGQGTRLTVV.

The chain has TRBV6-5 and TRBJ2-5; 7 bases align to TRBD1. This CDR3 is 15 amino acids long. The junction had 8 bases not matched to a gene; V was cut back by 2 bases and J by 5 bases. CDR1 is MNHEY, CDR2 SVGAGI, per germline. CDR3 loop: CASSYLGTEWETQYF. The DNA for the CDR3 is TGTGCCAGCAGTTACCTCGGGACAGAGTGGGAGACCCAGTACTTC.

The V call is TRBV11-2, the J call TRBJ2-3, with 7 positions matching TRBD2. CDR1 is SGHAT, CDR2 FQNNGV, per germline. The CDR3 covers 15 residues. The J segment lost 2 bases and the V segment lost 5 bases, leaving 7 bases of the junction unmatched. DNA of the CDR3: TGTGCCAGCAGCCATCGGGGGGAGTTCACAGATACGCAGTATTTT. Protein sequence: CASSHRGEFTDTQYF.

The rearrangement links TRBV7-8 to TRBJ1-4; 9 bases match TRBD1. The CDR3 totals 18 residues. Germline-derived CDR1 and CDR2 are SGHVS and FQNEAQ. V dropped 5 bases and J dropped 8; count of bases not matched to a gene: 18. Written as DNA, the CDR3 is TGTGCCAGCAGCCCGGTAGGGACAGGGCCATCATCGGGCGAAAAACTGTTTTTT. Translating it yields CASSPVGTGPSSGEKLFF.

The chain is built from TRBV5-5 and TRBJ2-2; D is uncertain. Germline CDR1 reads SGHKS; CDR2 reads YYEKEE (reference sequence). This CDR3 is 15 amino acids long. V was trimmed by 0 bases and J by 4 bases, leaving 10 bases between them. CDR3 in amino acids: CASSLAPTVTGELFF. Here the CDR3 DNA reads TGTGCCAGCAGCTTGGCCCCCACGGTCACCGGGGAGCTGTTTTTT.

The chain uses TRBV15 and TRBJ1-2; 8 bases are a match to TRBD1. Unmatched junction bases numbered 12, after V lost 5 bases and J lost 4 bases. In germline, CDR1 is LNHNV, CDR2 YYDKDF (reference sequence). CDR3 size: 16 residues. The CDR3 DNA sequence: TGTGCCACCAGCGCGGGTGGGACAGGAAAGAGCTATGGCTACACCTTC. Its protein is CATSAGGTGKSYGYTF.

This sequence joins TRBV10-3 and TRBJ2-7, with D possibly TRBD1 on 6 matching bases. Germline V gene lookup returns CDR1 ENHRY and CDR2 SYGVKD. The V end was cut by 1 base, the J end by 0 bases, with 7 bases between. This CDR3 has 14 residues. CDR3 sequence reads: CAISEYRASYEQYF. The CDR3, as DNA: TGTGCCATCAGTGAGTACAGGGCCTCCTACGAGCAGTACTTC.

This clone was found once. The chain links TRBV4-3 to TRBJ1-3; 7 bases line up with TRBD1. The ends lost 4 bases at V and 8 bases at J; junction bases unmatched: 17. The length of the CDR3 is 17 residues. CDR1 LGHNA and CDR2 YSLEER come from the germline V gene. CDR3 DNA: TGCGCCAGCAGCCCCACCGGGGGACAGACACTCCTCGACACCATATATTTT. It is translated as CASSPTGGQTLLDTIYF.

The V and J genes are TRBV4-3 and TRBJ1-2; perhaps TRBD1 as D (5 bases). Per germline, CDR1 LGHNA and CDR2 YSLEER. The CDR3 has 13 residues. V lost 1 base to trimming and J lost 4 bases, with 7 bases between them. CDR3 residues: CASSQGGVYGYTF. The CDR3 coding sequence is TGCGCCAGCAGCCAAGGGGGGGTCTATGGCTACACCTTC.

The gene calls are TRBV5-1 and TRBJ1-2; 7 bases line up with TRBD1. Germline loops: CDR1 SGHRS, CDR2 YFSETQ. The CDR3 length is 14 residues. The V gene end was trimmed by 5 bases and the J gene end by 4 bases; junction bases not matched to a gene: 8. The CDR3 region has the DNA TGCGCCAGCAGTTCCGGGACAGAGCGCTATGGCTACACCTTC. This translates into CASSSGTERYGYTF.

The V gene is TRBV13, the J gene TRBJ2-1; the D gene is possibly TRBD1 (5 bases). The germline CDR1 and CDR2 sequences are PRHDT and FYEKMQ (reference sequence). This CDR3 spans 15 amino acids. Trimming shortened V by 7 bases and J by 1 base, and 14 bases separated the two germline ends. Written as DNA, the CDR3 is TGTGCCAGCACGCACCGACAGATATCCTACAATGAGCAGTTCTTC. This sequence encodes CASTHRQISYNEQFF. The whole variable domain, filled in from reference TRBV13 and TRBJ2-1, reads AAGVIQSPRHLIKEKRETATLKCYPIPRHDTVYWYQQGPGQDPQFLISFYEKMQSDKGSIPDRFSAQQFSDYHSELNMSSLELGDSALYFCASTHRQISYNEQFFGPGTRLTVL.

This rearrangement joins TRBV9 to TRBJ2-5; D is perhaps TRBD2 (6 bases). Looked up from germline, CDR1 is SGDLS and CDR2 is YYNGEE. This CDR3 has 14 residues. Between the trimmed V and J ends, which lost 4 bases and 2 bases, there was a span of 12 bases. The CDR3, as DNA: TGTGCCAGCAGCCCCGGGGGTAGACAAGAGACCCAGTACTTC. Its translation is CASSPGGRQETQYF.

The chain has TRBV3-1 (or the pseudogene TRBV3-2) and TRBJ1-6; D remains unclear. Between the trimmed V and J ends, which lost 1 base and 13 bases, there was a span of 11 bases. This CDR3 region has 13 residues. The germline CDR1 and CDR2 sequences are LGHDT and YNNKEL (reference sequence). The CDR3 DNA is TGTGCCAGCAGCCAAGGGCCTGGAGCGCCCCTCCACTTT. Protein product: CASSQGPGAPLHF.

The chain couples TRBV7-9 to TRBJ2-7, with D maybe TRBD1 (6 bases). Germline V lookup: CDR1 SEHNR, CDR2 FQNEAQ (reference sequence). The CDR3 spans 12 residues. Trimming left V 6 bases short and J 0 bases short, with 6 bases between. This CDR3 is CASRDSSYEQYF. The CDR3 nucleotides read TGTGCCAGCAGGGACAGCTCCTACGAGCAGTACTTC.

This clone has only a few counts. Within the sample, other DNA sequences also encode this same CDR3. CDR3 bases: TGCGCCAGCAGCTTGGACAGGGCGAACACCGGGGAGCTGTTTTTT. The encoded protein is CASSLDRANTGELFF. The chain links TRBV5-1 to TRBJ2-2, with D possibly matching TRBD1 (6 bases). The germline V and J ends were trimmed by 0 bases and 0 bases, with 6 bases remaining between them. Germline lookup yields CDR1 SGHRS and CDR2 YFSETQ. The CDR3 is made up of 15 amino acids.

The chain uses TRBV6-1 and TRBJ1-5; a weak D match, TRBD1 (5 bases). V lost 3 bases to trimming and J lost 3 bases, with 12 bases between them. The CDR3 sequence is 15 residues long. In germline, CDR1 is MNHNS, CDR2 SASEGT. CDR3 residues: CASSDGGVYNQPQHF. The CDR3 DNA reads TGTGCCAGCAGTGACGGGGGGGTATACAATCAGCCCCAGCATTTT.

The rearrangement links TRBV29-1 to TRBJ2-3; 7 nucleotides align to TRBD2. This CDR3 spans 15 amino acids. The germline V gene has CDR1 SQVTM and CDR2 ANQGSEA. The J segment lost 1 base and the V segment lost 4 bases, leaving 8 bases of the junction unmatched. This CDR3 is CSVAVRGGGTDTQYF. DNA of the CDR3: TGCAGCGTTGCGGTCCGGGGAGGGGGCACAGATACGCAGTATTTT.

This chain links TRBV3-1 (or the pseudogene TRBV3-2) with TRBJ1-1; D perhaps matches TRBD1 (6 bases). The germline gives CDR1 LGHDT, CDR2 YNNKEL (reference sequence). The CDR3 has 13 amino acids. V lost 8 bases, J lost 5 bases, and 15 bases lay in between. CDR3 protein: CASDTGLGTEAFF. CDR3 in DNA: TGTGCCAGCGATACAGGGTTGGGGACTGAAGCTTTCTTT.

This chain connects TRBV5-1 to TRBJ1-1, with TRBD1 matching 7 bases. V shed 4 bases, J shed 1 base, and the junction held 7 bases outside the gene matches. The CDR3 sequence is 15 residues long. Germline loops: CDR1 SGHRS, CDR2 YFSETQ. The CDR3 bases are TGCGCCAGCAGCCCCAGGACAGGTGAGAACACTGAAGCTTTCTTT. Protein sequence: CASSPRTGENTEAFF.

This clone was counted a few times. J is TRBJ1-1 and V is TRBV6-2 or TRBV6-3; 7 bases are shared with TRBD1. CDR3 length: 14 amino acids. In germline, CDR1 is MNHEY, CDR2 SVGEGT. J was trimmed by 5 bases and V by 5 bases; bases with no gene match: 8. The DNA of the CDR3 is TGTGCCAGCAGTCACCGACAGGGTGGGACTGAAGCTTTCTTT. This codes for CASSHRQGGTEAFF.